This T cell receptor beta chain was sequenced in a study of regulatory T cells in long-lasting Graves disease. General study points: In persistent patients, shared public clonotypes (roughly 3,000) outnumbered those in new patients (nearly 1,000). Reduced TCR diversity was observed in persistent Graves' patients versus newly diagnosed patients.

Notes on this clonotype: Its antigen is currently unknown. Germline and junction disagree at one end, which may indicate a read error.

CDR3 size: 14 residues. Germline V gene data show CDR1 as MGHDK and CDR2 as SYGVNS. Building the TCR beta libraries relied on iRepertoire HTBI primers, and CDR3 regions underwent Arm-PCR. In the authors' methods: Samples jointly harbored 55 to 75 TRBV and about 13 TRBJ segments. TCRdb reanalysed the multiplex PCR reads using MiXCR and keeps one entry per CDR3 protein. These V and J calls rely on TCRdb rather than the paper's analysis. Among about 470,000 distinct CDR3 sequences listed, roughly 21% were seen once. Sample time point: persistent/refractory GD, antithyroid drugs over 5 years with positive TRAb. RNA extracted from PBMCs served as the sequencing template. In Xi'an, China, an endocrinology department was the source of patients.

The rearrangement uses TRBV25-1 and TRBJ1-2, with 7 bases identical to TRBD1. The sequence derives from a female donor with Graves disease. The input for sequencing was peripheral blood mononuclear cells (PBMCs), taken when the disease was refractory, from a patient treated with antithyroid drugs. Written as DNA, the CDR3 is TGTGCCAGCAGCCAGGGGGTCCCCAACTATGGCCACACCTTC. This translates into CASSQGVPNYGHTF.